This T cell receptor (beta chain) derives from a study of T cells in Graves' hyperthyroidism and ophthalmopathy. The source material, RNA transcripts, was used to amplify TCR beta CDR3 regions. First-round RT-PCR targeting the TCR CDR3 was performed with the HTBI primer set. TCRdb itself ran the multiplex PCR reads through MiXCR, one entry per CDR3 protein. The data contain about 250,000 distinct CDR3 sequences, approximately 20% of them seen just once; the ten biggest clones take up roughly 60%. This clonotype was observed at least ten times. Input material: blood. This clonotype was obtained from a man aged 30 to 45 with Graves' ophthalmopathy.

CDR3 DNA: TGTGCCAGCAGCTCCTCACGGGAGACCCAGTACTTC. This encodes CASSSSRETQYF. The chain joins TRBV7-2 to TRBJ2-5; D call uncertain. Trimming left V 4 bases short and J 5 bases short, with 8 bases between. CDR1 and CDR2 from the germline V gene are SGHTA and FQGNSA. CDR3 length: 12 residues.